Given below is one T cell receptor (beta chain) in context. The antigen is not known. The data belong to a study of cytomegalovirus exposure and HLA in healthy donors. Whole-study results and caveats: Segments of the TCR beta V type were, in most cases, productive about 87% or about 30% of the time in an earlier analysis. Later analysis placed DRB1 highest and HLA-C lowest in TCR association rates, which differed by HLA locus.

Primers for the PCR totalled 60 Vbeta and 13 Jbeta. The data were produced by immunoSEQ multiplex PCR, yet TCRdb's version contains in-frame clones alone and is incomplete. This sample has some 90,000 clones, with roughly 72% found just once. CDR1 and CDR2 from the germline V gene are SEHNR and FQNEAQ (reference sequence). This CDR3 has 16 residues. Trimming removed 4 bases from V and 3 bases from J; junction bases left unmatched: 11. This receptor was identified in a man younger than 40 in good health and CMV-seropositive. The chain is built from TRBV7-9 and TRBJ1-1, with TRBD1 identical over 7 bases. Specimen: PBMCs. CDR3 in amino acids: CASSSKRGQGDTEAFF. DNA of the CDR3: TGTGCCAGCAGCTCAAAAAGGGGGCAGGGGGACACTGAAGCTTTCTTT.